Listed here are 28 T cell receptor beta chains from one sample, sequenced in a study of OX40 agonist ivuxolimab in advanced cancers. To prepare the library, the immunoSEQ multiplex PCR assay was applied. The table comes from immuneACCESS by way of TCRdb, which keeps in-frame sequences with V and J called. Part of the clones is missing from these tables; in studies checked, under half for an unresolved V gene and the rest for unknown reasons. For this sample there are fewer than 80,000 clones; roughly 85% appear just once. The leading ten clones occupy roughly 0.8% of the sample. Source: CD4+ or CD8+ T cells sorted from blood, taken in a trial of the OX40 agonist ivuxolimab. The receptors were sampled from an adult with an advanced solid tumor such as melanoma, head and neck, liver or kidney cancer.

V gene TRBV2 combines with J gene TRBJ2-1; D is unresolved. Germline CDR1 and CDR2: SNHLY and FYNNEI. This CDR3 is 16 amino acids long. Trimming stripped 8 bases from V and 4 bases from J, with 21 bases between. DNA for the CDR3: TGTGCCAGCGATACCTCCGGAAAACCGGTGTACAATGAGCAGTTCTTC. Its translation: CASDTSGKPVYNEQFF.

V and J are TRBV19 and TRBJ2-2; TRBD2 matches 13 bases. CDR3 size: 18 residues. Germline CDR1 and CDR2: LNHDA and SQIVND (reference sequence). The trim removed 3 bases at V and 5 bases at J, leaving 9 bases unmatched. The CDR3 DNA is TGTGCCAGTAGTATGGGAAGACTAGCGGGAGGTCGGACCGGGGAGCTGTTTTTT. Its protein product is CASSMGRLAGGRTGELFF.

The CDR3 sequence is CASSEQDTTNEKLFF. Written as DNA, the CDR3 is TGTGCCAGCTCAGAACAGGACACAACTAATGAAAAACTGTTTTTT. V gene TRBV18 combines with J gene TRBJ1-4, with D possibly matching TRBD1 (5 bases). CDR3 length: 15 amino acids. Germline-derived CDR1 and CDR2 are KGHSH and LQKENI. Trimming stripped 5 bases from V and 0 bases from J, with 10 bases between.

This clone turned up a few times. The V and J genes are TRBV2 and TRBJ2-1; 10 nucleotides line up with TRBD2. The CDR3 is 14 residues long. Germline V gene sequence: CDR1 SNHLY, CDR2 FYNNEI. The ends lost 6 bases at V and 4 bases at J; junction bases unmatched: 3. DNA for the CDR3: TGTGCCAGCAGGGGGACTAGCGAGTACAATGAGCAGTTCTTC. Translating it yields CASRGTSEYNEQFF.

The sample holds one count of this clone. The rearrangement links TRBV27 to TRBJ2-4; the D gene is possibly TRBD2 (7 bases). From germline, CDR1 is MNHEY and CDR2 SMNVEV (reference sequence). The CDR3 sequence is 14 residues long. The V end was cut by 1 base, the J end by 10 bases, with 14 bases between. CDR3 region: CASSLLAGEGIQYF. The CDR3 bases are TGTGCCAGCAGTTTATTGGCAGGGGAGGGTATTCAGTACTTC.

The gene calls are TRBV4-3 and TRBJ2-6, with TRBD1 matching 10 bases. In germline, CDR1 is LGHNA, CDR2 YSLEER. The CDR3 covers 19 residues. The junction had 5 bases not matched to a gene; V was cut back by 0 bases and J by 0 bases. CDR3 region: CASSQEVGQGSSGANVLTF. The CDR3 nucleotides are TGCGCCAGCAGCCAAGAGGTGGGACAGGGGAGCTCTGGGGCCAACGTCCTGACTTTC.

The V call is TRBV28, the J call TRBJ2-7; D is undetermined. In germline, CDR1 is MDHEN, CDR2 SYDVKM. Trimming removed 4 bases at V and 3 bases at J, with 7 bases between. There are 12 residues in the CDR3. The chain's CDR3 is CASSSPSYEQYF. The CDR3, as DNA: TGTGCCAGCAGTTCCCCCAGCTACGAGCAGTACTTC.

The chain carries TRBV11-1 and TRBJ1-5; TRBD1 aligns across 7 bases. V was pared by 8 bases and J by 5 bases, with 12 bases of the junction left unmatched. CDR1 is SGHAT and CDR2 is FQDESV in the germline V gene (reference sequence). The CDR3 is made up of 15 amino acids. Written as DNA, the CDR3 is TGTGCCAGCCAGAAGCATGACAGGGTCGATCAGCCCCAGCATTTT. This sequence encodes CASQKHDRVDQPQHF.

This clone was detected only once. This chain links TRBV6-1 with TRBJ1-5, with TRBD1 matching 7 bases. Germline V CDR1 and CDR2: MNHNS, SASEGT. With 4 bases clipped from V and 5 bases from J, the junction kept 8 bases outside the gene matches. The CDR3 sequence is 15 residues long. The CDR3 is CASSGQGGFDQPQHF. The CDR3 region has the DNA TGTGCCAGCAGTGGCCAGGGGGGGTTTGATCAGCCCCAGCATTTT.

The chain employs TRBV5-4 and TRBJ1-4; D is unresolved. Trimming left V 1 base short and J 5 bases short, with 12 bases between. CDR1 is SGHNT and CDR2 is YYREEE in the germline V gene (reference sequence). The CDR3 spans 15 residues. DNA of the CDR3: TGTGCCAGCAGCTTGTACGGAGCTTCCAATGAAAAACTGTTTTTT. Translating gives CASSLYGASNEKLFF.

This sequence joins TRBV25-1 and TRBJ1-6; D remains ambiguous. Trimming removed 1 base at V and 7 bases at J, with 11 bases between. The CDR3 covers 15 residues. Germline CDR1 reads MGHDK; CDR2 reads SYGVNS. The CDR3 loop is CASSESLRGNSPLHF. The CDR3 region has the DNA TGTGCCAGCAGTGAATCGCTTCGAGGGAATTCACCCCTCCACTTT.

The chain employs TRBV28 and TRBJ1-1; tentative D call: TRBD1 (6 bases). This CDR3 spans 14 amino acids. The germline V gene has CDR1 MDHEN and CDR2 SYDVKM. Trimming stripped 4 bases from V and 6 bases from J, with 15 bases between. The CDR3 sequence is CASSSWGGRAEAFF. The CDR3 DNA reads as TGTGCCAGCAGTTCCTGGGGGGGCAGGGCTGAAGCTTTCTTT.

The table lists this clone with a count of one. This rearrangement joins TRBV9 to TRBJ2-6; D is unresolved. CDR1 and CDR2 (germline): SGDLS, YYNGEE. The CDR3 has 14 amino acids. V lost 0 bases, J lost 0 bases, and 1 base lay in between. Written as DNA, the CDR3 is TGTGCCAGCAGCGTAGCCTCTGGGGCCAACGTCCTGACTTTC. Residues: CASSVASGANVLTF.

The J gene is TRBJ2-7, the V gene TRBV18; TRBD1 agrees at 10 bases. Germline CDR1 and CDR2: KGHSH and LQKENI. The junction had 10 bases not matched to a gene; V was cut back by 4 bases and J by 7 bases. The CDR3 is 15 amino acids. The CDR3 bases are TGTGCCAGCTCACTTTCACCCGGACAGGGGGGGGAGCAGTACTTC. Translated: CASSLSPGQGGEQYF.

This clone has just a few counts. This sequence joins TRBV5-1 and TRBJ2-1; D tentatively fits TRBD1 or TRBD2 (5 bases each). The CDR3 runs 14 residues. V was trimmed by 3 bases and J by 9 bases, leaving 16 bases between them. Germline V lookup: CDR1 SGHRS, CDR2 YFSETQ. CDR3 loop: CASSWGTSNGEQFF. The CDR3 nucleotides are TGCGCCAGCAGCTGGGGCACTAGTAATGGTGAGCAGTTCTTC.

The chain links TRBV5-1 to TRBJ1-2, with 9 bases lining up with TRBD1. Germline assignment: CDR1 SGHRS and CDR2 YFSETQ. The CDR3 runs 15 residues. V shed 2 bases and J 8 bases; nucleotides not matched to a gene: 10. CDR3 DNA sequence: TGCGCCAGCAGCTTACTACCGGACAGGGGAGACGGCTACACCTTC. Protein sequence: CASSLLPDRGDGYTF.

The chain uses TRBV6-1 and TRBJ2-7; 7 bases agree with TRBD2. Germline CDR1 and CDR2: MNHNS and SASEGT. CDR3 length equals 16 residues. J gave up 0 bases and V 2 bases, and 7 bases lay outside the gene matches. The CDR3 DNA follows: TGTGCCAGCAGTGAAACTGGGGGAGGGGCCTCCTACGAGCAGTACTTC. Translation gives CASSETGGGASYEQYF.

This chain links TRBV6-1 with TRBJ2-7; 10 nucleotides align to TRBD1. The junction had 8 bases not matched to a gene; V was cut back by 5 bases and J by 7 bases. Germline V CDR1 and CDR2: MNHNS, SASEGT. This CDR3 region has 14 residues. In DNA, the CDR3 is TGTGCCAGCAGTCAGGAAGACAGGGGGCGAGAGCAGTACTTC. It encodes CASSQEDRGREQYF.

The V call is TRBV27, the J call TRBJ1-2; D is unresolved. This CDR3 has 10 amino acids. Trimming removed 7 bases from V and 8 bases from J, with 8 bases in between. Germline V gene data show CDR1 as MNHEY and CDR2 as SMNVEV (reference sequence). CDR3 DNA sequence: TGTGCCAGCAACCGACCCGGCTACACCTTC. Residues: CASNRPGYTF.

J is TRBJ2-7 and V is TRBV27; 9 nucleotides match TRBD2. Germline V gene data show CDR1 as MNHEY and CDR2 as SMNVEV (reference sequence). The CDR3 runs to 16 residues. V lost 4 bases, J lost 3 bases, and 10 bases stayed unmatched. CDR3: CASSSHSRAGGYEQYF. The CDR3 DNA follows: TGTGCCAGCAGTTCACATAGCCGAGCGGGAGGCTACGAGCAGTACTTC.

The chain couples TRBV30 to TRBJ2-3; weak D call: TRBD1 (5 bases). CDR1 and CDR2 from the germline V gene are GTSNPN and SVGIG (reference sequence). V lost 3 bases, J lost 7 bases, and 11 bases lay in between. CDR3 length: 12 residues. The CDR3 reads CAWRGLANTQYF. The DNA of the CDR3 is TGTGCCTGGAGGGGGCTCGCAAATACGCAGTATTTT.

The gene calls are TRBV14 and TRBJ2-4; D is undetermined. Germline assignment: CDR1 SGHDN and CDR2 FVKESK. This CDR3 is 12 amino acids long. Trimming shortened V by 5 bases and J by 3 bases, and 5 bases separated the two germline ends. CDR3 sequence: CASSFNKNIQYF. The CDR3 nucleotides are TGTGCCAGCAGCTTCAACAAAAACATTCAGTACTTC. Filled out from reference TRBV14 and TRBJ2-4, the complete variable domain reads EAGVTQFPSHSVIEKGQTVTLRCDPISGHDNLYWYRRVMGKEIKFLLHFVKESKQDESGMPNNRFLAERTGGTYSTLKVQPAELEDSGVYFCASSFNKNIQYFGAGTRLSVL.

This clone was seen a handful of times. CDR3 in amino acids: CAWSKVQGNGYTF. For the CDR3, the DNA is TGTGCCTGGAGTAAAGTTCAGGGGAATGGCTACACCTTC. V and J are TRBV30 and TRBJ1-2; tentatively, D is TRBD1 (6 bases). The V gene lost 2 bases and the J gene lost 6 bases, with 13 bases spanning the gap. CDR1 GTSNPN and CDR2 SVGIG come from the germline V gene (reference sequence). The CDR3 consists of 13 residues.

The V and J genes are TRBV30 and TRBJ1-5; TRBD1 might be the D (5 bases). The CDR3 has 14 amino acids. Germline V gives CDR1 GTSNPN, CDR2 SVGIG (reference sequence). The V end lost 0 bases, the J end lost 7 bases, and 13 bases lay between the germline ends. For the CDR3, the DNA is TGTGCCTGGAGTGTTGGGCAGGGAAGGCAGCCCCAGCATTTT. Protein product: CAWSVGQGRQPQHF.

The V call is TRBV5-1, the J call TRBJ1-6, with 9 bases lining up with TRBD1. Germline CDR1 and CDR2: SGHRS and YFSETQ. V dropped 3 bases and J dropped 6; count of bases not matched to a gene: 7. The CDR3 covers 16 residues. The CDR3 bases are TGCGCCAGCAGCTCGTTGGGACAGGGATCTAATTCACCCCTCCACTTT. This codes for CASSSLGQGSNSPLHF.

The rearrangement links TRBV7-2 to TRBJ2-7; D is unclear. Trimming took 4 bases from V and 1 from J, leaving 8 bases between them. The CDR3 has 13 amino acids. Germline loops: CDR1 SGHTA, CDR2 FQGNSA. The CDR3 loop is CASSSQESYEQYF. DNA of the CDR3: TGTGCCAGCAGCTCCCAGGAGTCCTACGAGCAGTACTTC.

The rearrangement uses TRBV6-5 and TRBJ1-6, with D uncertain. CDR1 is MNHEY, CDR2 SVGAGI, per germline. The germline V and J ends were trimmed by 2 bases and 8 bases, with 7 bases remaining between them. The CDR3 consists of 13 residues. CDR3 DNA sequence: TGTGCCAGCAGTTACACCCGCGATTCACCCCTCCACTTT. Protein product: CASSYTRDSPLHF.

The rearrangement joins TRBV21-1 to TRBJ2-6; the table gives TRBD1 as D, unverified against the DNA. TRBV21-1 is assigned pseudogene status. CDR3 length: 16 amino acids. DNA for the CDR3: TGTGCCAGCAGCAAAAAACAAAAGGGGATAGACAGGGGCCTGACTTTC. Its translation: CASSKKQKGIDRGLTF.